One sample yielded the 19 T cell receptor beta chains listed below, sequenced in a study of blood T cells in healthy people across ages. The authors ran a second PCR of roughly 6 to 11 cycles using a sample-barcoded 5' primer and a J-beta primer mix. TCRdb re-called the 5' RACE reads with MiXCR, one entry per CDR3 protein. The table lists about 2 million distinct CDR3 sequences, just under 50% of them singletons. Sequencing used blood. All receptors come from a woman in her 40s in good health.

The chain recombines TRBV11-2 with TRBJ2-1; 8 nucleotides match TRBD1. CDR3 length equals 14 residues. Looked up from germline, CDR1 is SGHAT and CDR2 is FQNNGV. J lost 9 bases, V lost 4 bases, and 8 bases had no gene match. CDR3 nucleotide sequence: TGTGCCAGCAGCTCCCGACAGGGGCTTAGTGAGCAGTTCTTC. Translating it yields CASSSRQGLSEQFF. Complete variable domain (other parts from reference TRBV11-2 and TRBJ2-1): EAGVAQSPRYKIIEKRQSVAFWCNPISGHATLYWYQQILGQGPKLLIQFQNNGVVDDSQLPKDRFSAERLKGVDSTLKIQPAKLEDSAVYLCASSSRQGLSEQFFGPGTRLTVL.

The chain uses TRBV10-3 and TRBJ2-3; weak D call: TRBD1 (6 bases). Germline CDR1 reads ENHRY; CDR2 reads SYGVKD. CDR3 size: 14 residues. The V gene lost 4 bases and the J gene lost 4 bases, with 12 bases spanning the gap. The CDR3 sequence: CAISGSRGSDTQYF. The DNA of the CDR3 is TGTGCCATCAGTGGGAGCAGGGGTTCAGATACGCAGTATTTT.

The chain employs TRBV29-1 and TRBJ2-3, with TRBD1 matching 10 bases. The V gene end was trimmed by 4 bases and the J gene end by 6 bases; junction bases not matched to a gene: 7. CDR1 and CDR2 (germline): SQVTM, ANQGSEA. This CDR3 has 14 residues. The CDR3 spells CSVGQGALPDTQYF. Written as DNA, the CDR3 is TGCAGCGTTGGACAGGGGGCGCTTCCCGATACGCAGTATTTT.

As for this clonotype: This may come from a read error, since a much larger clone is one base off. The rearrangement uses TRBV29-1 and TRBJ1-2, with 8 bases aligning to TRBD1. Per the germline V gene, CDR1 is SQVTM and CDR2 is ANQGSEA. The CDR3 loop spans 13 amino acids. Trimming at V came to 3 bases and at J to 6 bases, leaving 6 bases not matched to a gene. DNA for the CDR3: TGCAGCGTTGAGAACACAGGGGGGCATGGCTACACCTTC. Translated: CSVENTGGHGYTF. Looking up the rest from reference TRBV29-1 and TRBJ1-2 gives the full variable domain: SAVISQKPSRDICQRGTSLTIQCQVDSQVTMMFWYRQQPGQSLTLIATANQGSEATYESGFVIDKFPISRPNLTFSTLTVSNMSPEDSSIYLCSVENTGGHGYTFGSGTRLTVV.

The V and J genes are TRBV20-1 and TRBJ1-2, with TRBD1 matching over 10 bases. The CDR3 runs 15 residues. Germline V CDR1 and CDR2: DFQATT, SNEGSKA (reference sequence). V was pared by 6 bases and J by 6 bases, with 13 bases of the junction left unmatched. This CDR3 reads CSALEPGQGSNGYTF. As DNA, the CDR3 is TGCAGTGCCCTGGAGCCGGGACAGGGGTCCAATGGCTACACCTTC.

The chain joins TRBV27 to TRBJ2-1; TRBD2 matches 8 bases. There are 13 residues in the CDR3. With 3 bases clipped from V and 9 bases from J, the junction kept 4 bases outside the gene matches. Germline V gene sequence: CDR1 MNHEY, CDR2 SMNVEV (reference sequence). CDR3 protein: CASSLTSAFEQFF. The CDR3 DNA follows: TGTGCCAGCAGTTTGACTAGCGCCTTTGAGCAGTTCTTC.

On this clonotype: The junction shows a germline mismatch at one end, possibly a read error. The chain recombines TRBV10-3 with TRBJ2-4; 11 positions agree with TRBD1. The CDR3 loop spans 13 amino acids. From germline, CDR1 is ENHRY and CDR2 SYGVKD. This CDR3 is CAISDSEGDRGNF. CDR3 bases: TGTGCCATCAGCGACTCCGAGGGGGACAGGGGGAACTTC.

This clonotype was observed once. The CDR3 DNA follows: TGTGCCAGCAGTTACGTTATCGGGGGCAACTCCTACAATGAGCAGTTCTTC. As protein: CASSYVIGGNSYNEQFF. The chain joins TRBV6-2 or TRBV6-3 to TRBJ2-1; either TRBD1 or TRBD2 may fit D (6 bases each). Germline V gives CDR1 MNHEY, CDR2 SVGEGT. The CDR3 has 17 residues. Trimming left V 2 bases short and J 0 bases short, with 14 bases between.

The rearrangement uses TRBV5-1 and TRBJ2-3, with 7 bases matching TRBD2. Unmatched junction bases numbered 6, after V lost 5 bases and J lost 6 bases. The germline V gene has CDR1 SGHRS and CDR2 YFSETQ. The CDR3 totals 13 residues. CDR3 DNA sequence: TGCGCCAGCAGATCAAATAGCGGGGATACGCAGTATTTT. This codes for CASRSNSGDTQYF.

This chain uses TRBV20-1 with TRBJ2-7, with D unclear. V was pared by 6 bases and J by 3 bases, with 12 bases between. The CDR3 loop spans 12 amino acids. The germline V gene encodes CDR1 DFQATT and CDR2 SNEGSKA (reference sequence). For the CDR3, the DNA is TGCAGTGCCACAAGGACGGTCTACGAGCAGTACTTC. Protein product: CSATRTVYEQYF.

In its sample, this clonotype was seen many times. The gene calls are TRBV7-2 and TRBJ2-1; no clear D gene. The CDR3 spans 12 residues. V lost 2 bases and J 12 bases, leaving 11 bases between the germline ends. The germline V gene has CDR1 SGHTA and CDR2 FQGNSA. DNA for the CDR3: TGTGCCAGCAGCTTAAGCTCGACGAGGCAGTTCTTC. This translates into CASSLSSTRQFF.

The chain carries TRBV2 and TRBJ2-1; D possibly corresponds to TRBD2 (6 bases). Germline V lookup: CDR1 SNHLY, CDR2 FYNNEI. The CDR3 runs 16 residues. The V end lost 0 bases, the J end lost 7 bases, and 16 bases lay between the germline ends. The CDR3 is CASSEAEGPFTNEQFF. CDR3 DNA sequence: TGTGCCAGCAGTGAAGCGGAGGGGCCCTTCACGAATGAGCAGTTCTTC.

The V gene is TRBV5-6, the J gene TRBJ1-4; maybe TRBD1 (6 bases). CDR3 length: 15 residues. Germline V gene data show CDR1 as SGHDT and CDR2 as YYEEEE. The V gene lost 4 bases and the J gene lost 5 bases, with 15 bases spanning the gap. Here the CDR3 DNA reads TGTGCCAGCAGCAGACCGGGACATACGAATGAAAAACTGTTTTTT. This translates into CASSRPGHTNEKLFF.

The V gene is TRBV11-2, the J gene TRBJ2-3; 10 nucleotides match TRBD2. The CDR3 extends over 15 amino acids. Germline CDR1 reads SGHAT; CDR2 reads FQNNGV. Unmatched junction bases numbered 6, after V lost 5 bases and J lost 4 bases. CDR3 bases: TGTGCCAGCAGCCCCGGGACTAGCGCTTCAGATACGCAGTATTTT. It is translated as CASSPGTSASDTQYF.

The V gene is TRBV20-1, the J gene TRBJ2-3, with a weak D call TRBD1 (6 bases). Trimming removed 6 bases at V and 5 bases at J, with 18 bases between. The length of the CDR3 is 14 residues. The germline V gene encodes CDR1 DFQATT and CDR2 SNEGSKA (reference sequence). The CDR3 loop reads CSASNAGERDTQYF. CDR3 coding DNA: TGCAGTGCCTCAAACGCAGGGGAACGAGATACGCAGTATTTT.

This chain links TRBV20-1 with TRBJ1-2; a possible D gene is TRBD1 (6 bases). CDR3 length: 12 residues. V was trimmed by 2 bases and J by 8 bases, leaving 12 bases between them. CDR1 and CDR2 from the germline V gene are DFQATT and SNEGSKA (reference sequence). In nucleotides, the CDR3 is TGCAGTGCTAGAAGGGGGGAGAGGGGCTACACCTTC. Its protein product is CSARRGERGYTF.

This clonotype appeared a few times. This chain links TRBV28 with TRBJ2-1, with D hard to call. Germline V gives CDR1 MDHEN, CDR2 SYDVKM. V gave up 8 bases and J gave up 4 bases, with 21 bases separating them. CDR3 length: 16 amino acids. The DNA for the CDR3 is TGTGCCAGCTCGCGCGGCCTAGACGAGAGATACAATGAGCAGTTCTTC. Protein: CASSRGLDERYNEQFF.

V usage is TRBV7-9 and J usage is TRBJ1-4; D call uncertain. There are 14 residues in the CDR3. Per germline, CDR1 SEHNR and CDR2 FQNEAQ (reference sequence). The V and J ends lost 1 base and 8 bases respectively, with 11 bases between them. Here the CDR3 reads CASSLGGPYEKLFF. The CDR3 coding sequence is TGTGCCAGCAGCTTAGGCGGTCCATACGAAAAACTGTTTTTT.

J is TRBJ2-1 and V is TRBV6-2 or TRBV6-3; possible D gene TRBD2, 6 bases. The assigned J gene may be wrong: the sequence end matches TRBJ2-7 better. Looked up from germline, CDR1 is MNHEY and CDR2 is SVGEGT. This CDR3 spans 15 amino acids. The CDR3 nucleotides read TGTGCCAGCAGGGACGGGGGTAGCTCCTACAATGAGCAGTACTTC. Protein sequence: CASRDGGSSYNEQYF.